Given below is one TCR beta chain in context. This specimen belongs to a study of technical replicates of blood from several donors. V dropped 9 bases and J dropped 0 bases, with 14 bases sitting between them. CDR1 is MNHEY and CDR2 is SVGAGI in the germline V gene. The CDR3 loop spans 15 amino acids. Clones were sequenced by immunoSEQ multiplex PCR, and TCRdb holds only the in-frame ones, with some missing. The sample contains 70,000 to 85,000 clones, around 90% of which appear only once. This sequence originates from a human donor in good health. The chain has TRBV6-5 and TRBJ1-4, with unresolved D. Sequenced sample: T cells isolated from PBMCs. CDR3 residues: CASTNGPATNEKLFF. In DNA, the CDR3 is TGTGCCAGTACGAACGGTCCTGCAACTAATGAAAAACTGTTTTTT.